The 2 T cell receptor beta chains listed next were all sequenced from one sample in a study of T cells in Graves' hyperthyroidism and ophthalmopathy. The CDR3 regions of TCR beta were amplified from RNA transcripts. First-round RT-PCR of the TCR CDR3 relied on the HTBI primer set. From the multiplex PCR reads, TCRdb called clonotypes with MiXCR, one entry per CDR3 protein. The sample has roughly 720,000 distinct CDR3 sequences, approximately 15% seen once. The sequenced sample was blood. These receptors were collected from a man aged 50 to 60 with Graves' hyperthyroidism.

This clonotype was counted a few times. The chain carries TRBV5-1 and TRBJ1-3; tentative D call: TRBD1 (5 bases). The CDR3 consists of 15 residues. V gave up 4 bases and J gave up 0 bases, with 11 bases separating them. CDR1 is SGHRS and CDR2 is YFSETQ in the germline V gene. CDR3 DNA: TGCGCCAGCAGCGGGGGGACCGACTCTGGAAACACCATATATTTT. Its protein is CASSGGTDSGNTIYF.

This clonotype has a count of ten or more. This chain's CDR3 is CASSYGRTYEQYF. CDR3 in DNA: TGTGCCAGCAGTTACGGCAGAACCTACGAGCAGTACTTC. The chain joins TRBV27 to TRBJ2-7; D unclear. CDR1 and CDR2 (germline): MNHEY, SMNVEV (reference sequence). Trimming took 4 bases from V and 2 from J, leaving 9 bases between them. The CDR3 runs 13 residues.